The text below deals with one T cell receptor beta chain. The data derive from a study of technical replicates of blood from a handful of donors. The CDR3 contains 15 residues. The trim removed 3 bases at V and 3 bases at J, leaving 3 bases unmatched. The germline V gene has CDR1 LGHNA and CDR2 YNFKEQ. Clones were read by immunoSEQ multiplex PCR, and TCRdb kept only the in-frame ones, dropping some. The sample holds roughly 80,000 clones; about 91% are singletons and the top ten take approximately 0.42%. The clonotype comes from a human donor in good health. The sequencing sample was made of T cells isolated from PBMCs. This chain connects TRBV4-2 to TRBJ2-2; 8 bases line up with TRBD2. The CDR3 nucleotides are TGTGCCAGCAGCCACCGGGAGGGGGACACCGGGGAGCTGTTTTTT. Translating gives CASSHREGDTGELFF.